This TCR beta chain comes out of a study of graft-versus-host responses after intestinal transplantation (dated by TCRdb to the early 2020s). In terms of the full investigation: The transplants that recipients received were multivisceral, liver-intestinal, or isolated intestinal. Every recipient was given anti-thymocyte globulin induction, then maintenance tacrolimus and steroids for 2 to 3 years. Bulk TCR-beta CDR3 sequencing was used to track graft-versus-host and host-versus-graft alloreactive T cell clones in the graft, circulation and bone marrow after intestinal transplantation. Alloreactive clones were identified by sequencing pre-transplant mixed lymphocyte reaction products and comparing these products with unstimulated pre-transplant donor and recipient T cells. The cohort enrolled about two dozen intestinal transplant recipients including one retransplant, and a few patients lacking pretransplant specimens were excluded. A peak of at least 4% donor T cells among recipient peripheral blood mononuclear cells was the definition used for donor T cell macrochimerism. Samples from three later patients were sequenced in-house on an Illumina MiSeq with MiXCR processing rather than by the commercial service. Study-level results and caveats: Peak levels of circulating GvH clones were associated with declines in HvG clones early after transplant. GvH clones turned up in recipient bone marrow, with some appearing earlier in ileal mucosa or blood, a pattern consistent with an intestinal mucosal origin. The conclusions were limited by the relatively low number and heterogeneity of the intestinal transplant patients. High GvH to HvG T cell clonal ratios were observed in the allografts of patients with donor T cell macrochimerism.

For this clone: Its antigen remains undetermined. Base qualities are not at hand, and no much larger clone is one base apart.

The time point label corresponds to: cells obtained before transplantation from donor or recipient. CD3+CD4+ and CD3+CD8+ populations were FACS-sorted from unstimulated pre-transplant donor and recipient cells taken from spleen or lymph nodes. Library preparation used the immunoSEQ multiplex PCR assay. In most patients, genomic DNA was isolated using the Qiagen DNeasy Blood and Tissue Kit and sent frozen to Adaptive Biotechnologies for TCR sequencing. Adaptive Biotechnologies carried out high-throughput TCR-beta CDR3 sequencing of genomic DNA for most patients. The study's own analysis went as follows. Adaptive's ImmunoSEQ software was the source of the TCR sequencing data for 15 to 20 patients, while a few other patients were processed with MiXCR and VDJtools. CD4 versus CD8 sorting errors were corrected by removing sequences found in both subsets at a frequency ratio below 5:1. Because the origin of CDR3 nucleotide sequences shared between donor and recipient could not be assigned, those sequences were removed. To be classed as alloreactive, a clone needed at least 2-fold expansion over unstimulated cells and a minimum CFSE-low frequency of 0.002% (template counts) or 0.001% (read counts). Mappable clones were those detected in sequenced pre-transplant spleen, lymph node, or MLR CFSE-low populations of the donor or recipient. Cumulative frequency of alloreactive clones was calculated as a percentage of all sequences weighted by copy number. TCRdb obtained this table from immuneACCESS and retained in-frame rearrangements with V and J assigned. These tables miss some clones; where compared with another copy, unresolved V genes account for less than half of the shortfall, and the remainder is unexplained. Clone size and V and J calls were adopted from that table, with D and trimming inferred from the DNA. Within this sample are about 86,000 clones, with around 89% of them counted one time only. The top ten constitute under 0.3% of the sample.

Clipping removes 1 base from V and 9 bases from J, with 3 as the unmatched junction base count. In the germline V gene, CDR1 corresponds to SGHVS and CDR2 to FQNEAQ. Spanning cysteine to phenylalanine, the CDR3 consists of 15 amino acids. This entry keeps only the CDR3 DNA: 45 bases, framed from base 1. This sample comprised unstimulated CD4+ T cells sorted from spleen or lymph node cells, obtained before transplant. The rearranged chain carries TRBV7-8 and TRBJ1-6; 10 of the junction bases match TRBD1. This sequence originates from a human donor who was the organ donor for an intestinal transplant. The DNA sequence is given as TGTGCCAGCAGCTTAGGGTGGACAGGGGGTTCACCCCTCCACTTT. The encoded protein is CASSLGWTGGSPLHF.